The 18 T cell receptor beta chains in this list originate from one sample, sequenced in a study of blood T cell repertoires in COVID-19. TCRdb's copy holds only in-frame clones and misses some; the assay was immunoSEQ multiplex PCR. The table includes approximately 220,000 clones, just under 90% detected once. Sequencing used PBMCs or T cells enriched from blood (not recorded which). Receptors originate from a man aged 25 to 40 who had recovered from COVID-19.

Comments on this clone: An end of the junction differs from the germline gene, which may be a read error. At the DNA level, this CDR3 is encoded by other sequences in the same sample as well. The chain links TRBV30 to TRBJ2-2; TRBD2 might be the D (5 bases). Germline values: CDR1 GTSNPN, CDR2 SVGIG (reference sequence). The CDR3 spans 13 residues. This CDR3 reads CAWSSKRSGELFF. CDR3 nucleotide sequence: TGTGCCTGGAGTTCCAAGCGTTCCGGGGAGCTGTTTTTC.

The chain recombines TRBV15 with TRBJ2-2; the match to TRBD1 covers 10 bases. The CDR3 length is 14 residues. V dropped 3 bases and J dropped 6; count of bases not matched to a gene: 1. Germline V gene sequence: CDR1 LNHNV, CDR2 YYDKDF (reference sequence). DNA of the CDR3: TGTGCCACCAGCAGCGGACAGGGGGCCGGGGAGCTGTTTTTT. Protein: CATSSGQGAGELFF.

The chain has TRBV27 and TRBJ1-4; no clear D. The germline V gene has CDR1 MNHEY and CDR2 SMNVEV (reference sequence). The CDR3 consists of 16 residues. V lost 6 bases and J 0 bases, leaving 14 bases between the germline ends. CDR3 protein: CASSSRLIATNEKLFF. In DNA, the CDR3 is TGTGCCAGCAGCTCGAGACTCATAGCAACTAATGAAAAACTGTTTTTT.

This clone was recorded once. The CDR3 is CASSQGQAFSGNTIYF. CDR3 sequence (DNA): TGCGCCAGCAGCCAAGGACAGGCATTCTCTGGAAACACCATATATTTT. V gene TRBV4-1 combines with J gene TRBJ1-3; the D gene is possibly TRBD1 (6 bases). Germline V gene sequence: CDR1 MGHRA, CDR2 YSYEKL. Trimming left V 1 base short and J 0 bases short, with 10 bases between. This CDR3 comprises 16 residues.

The J gene is TRBJ2-7, the V gene TRBV5-4; a possible D gene is TRBD1 (5 bases). Germline CDR1 reads SGHNT; CDR2 reads YYREEE (reference sequence). CDR3 length equals 17 residues. V gave up 1 base and J gave up 2 bases, with 19 bases separating them. The CDR3 DNA is TGTGCCAGCAGCTTGTATGGAGCGATGAAGGGGACCTACGAGCAGTACTTC. Translating gives CASSLYGAMKGTYEQYF. The complete variable domain, with remaining parts taken from reference TRBV5-4 and TRBJ2-7, reads ETGVTQSPTHLIKTRGQQVTLRCSSQSGHNTVSWYQQALGQGPQFIFQYYREEENGRGNFPPRFSGLQFPNYSSELNVNALELDDSALYLCASSLYGAMKGTYEQYFGPGTRLTVT.

This clone showed up just a few times. The chain is built from TRBV5-4 and TRBJ1-1, with D uncertain. The germline V gene encodes CDR1 SGHNT and CDR2 YYREEE (reference sequence). V was pared by 1 base and J by 4 bases, with 8 bases between. CDR3 length equals 13 residues. The CDR3 loop is CASSLLGGTEAFF. Written as DNA, the CDR3 is TGTGCCAGCAGCTTGCTGGGAGGCACTGAAGCTTTCTTT. The full variable domain, with the rest looked up from reference TRBV5-4 and TRBJ1-1, is ETGVTQSPTHLIKTRGQQVTLRCSSQSGHNTVSWYQQALGQGPQFIFQYYREEENGRGNFPPRFSGLQFPNYSSELNVNALELDDSALYLCASSLLGGTEAFFGQGTRLTVV.

The gene calls are TRBV27 and TRBJ2-7; TRBD2 matches 15 bases. The CDR3 is 21 residues long. Germline CDR1 MNHEY, CDR2 SMNVEV (reference sequence). V lost 6 bases, J lost 3 bases, and 21 bases stayed unmatched. CDR3 residues: CASSSVIEGLAGGLIGYEQYF. In nucleotides, the CDR3 is TGTGCCAGCAGCTCAGTCATAGAGGGACTAGCGGGAGGATTAATCGGCTACGAGCAGTACTTC.

The CDR3 sequence: CATSRDLAGLNTGELFF. The CDR3 DNA reads TGTGCCACCAGCAGAGATCTTGCGGGGCTAAACACCGGGGAGCTGTTTTTT. The rearrangement uses TRBV15 and TRBJ2-2; weak D call: TRBD2 (6 bases). CDR1 is LNHNV and CDR2 is YYDKDF in the germline V gene (reference sequence). The V and J ends lost 0 bases and 2 bases respectively, with 13 bases between them. The length of the CDR3 is 17 residues.

The V gene is TRBV7-9, the J gene TRBJ2-4, with TRBD2 identical over 11 bases. CDR1 is SEHNR and CDR2 is FQNEAQ in the germline V gene (reference sequence). This CDR3 has 19 amino acids. Trimming took 6 bases from V and 1 from J; bases not matched to a gene: 14. CDR3 in amino acids: CASSLGPSGRQMAKNIQYF. CDR3 in DNA: TGTGCCAGCAGTTTGGGCCCTAGCGGGAGGCAAATGGCCAAAAACATTCAGTACTTC.

The gene calls are TRBV7-9 and TRBJ2-1; no clear D gene. CDR1 is SEHNR and CDR2 is FQNEAQ in the germline V gene (reference sequence). This CDR3 is 12 amino acids long. Trimming removed 4 bases at V and 4 bases at J, with 5 bases between. The CDR3 reads CASSSQYNEQFF. The CDR3 coding sequence is TGTGCCAGCAGCTCGCAGTACAATGAGCAGTTCTTC. Looking up the rest from reference TRBV7-9 and TRBJ2-1 gives the full variable domain: DTGVSQNPRHKITKRGQNVTFRCDPISEHNRLYWYRQTLGQGPEFLTYFQNEAQLEKSRLLSDRFSAERPKGSFSTLEIQRTEQGDSAMYLCASSSQYNEQFFGPGTRLTVL.

This chain connects TRBV2 to TRBJ2-7; 8 bases agree with TRBD1. Trimming took 3 bases from V and 1 from J; bases not matched to a gene: 2. This CDR3 has 14 residues. Germline V gene sequence: CDR1 SNHLY, CDR2 FYNNEI. The CDR3 DNA is TGTGCCAGCAGTGACAGGGGGCTTTCCTACGAGCAGTACTTC. The encoded protein is CASSDRGLSYEQYF.

The chain has TRBV2 and TRBJ1-1, with D unresolved. The V gene's germline CDR1 is SNHLY and CDR2 FYNNEI. The CDR3 has 13 amino acids. The V and J ends lost 6 bases and 5 bases respectively, with 13 bases between them. As DNA, the CDR3 is TGTGCCAGCAGCCCCATTTCGGGGACTGAAGCTTTCTTT. Translating it yields CASSPISGTEAFF.

The chain couples TRBV27 to TRBJ1-3, with D perhaps TRBD1 (6 bases). Between the trimmed V and J ends, which lost 0 bases and 4 bases, there was a span of 10 bases. The CDR3 is made up of 15 amino acids. Per germline, CDR1 MNHEY and CDR2 SMNVEV (reference sequence). The CDR3 spells CASSLSPQGGNTIYF. The CDR3, as DNA: TGTGCCAGCAGTTTATCGCCCCAGGGGGGAAACACCATATATTTT.

V is TRBV19 and J is TRBJ1-1; TRBD1 is a possible D gene (6 bases). The CDR3 runs 15 residues. Looked up from germline, CDR1 is LNHDA and CDR2 is SQIVND (reference sequence). Trimming pared 3 bases from V and 6 bases from J, leaving 17 bases between. CDR3 protein: CASSMGGGWSPEAFF. In DNA form, the CDR3 reads TGTGCCAGTAGTATGGGGGGGGGCTGGAGTCCTGAAGCTTTCTTT.

The V gene is TRBV3-1 (or the pseudogene TRBV3-2), the J gene TRBJ2-4, with 8 bases fitting TRBD1. From germline, CDR1 is LGHDT and CDR2 YNNKEL (reference sequence). This CDR3 contains 16 residues. Trimming cost V 4 bases and J 4 bases; bases outside gene matches: 9. The CDR3 sequence: CASSPTGQVSKNIQYF. The CDR3 DNA is TGTGCCAGCAGCCCCACGGGACAGGTATCAAAAAACATTCAGTACTTC.

In the case of this clone: Additional DNA sequences in this sample encode the identical CDR3. This sequence joins TRBV7-9 and TRBJ1-4; TRBD1 matches 10 bases. This CDR3 contains 16 residues. V dropped 6 bases and J dropped 2; count of bases not matched to a gene: 6. Germline V gene sequence: CDR1 SEHNR, CDR2 FQNEAQ (reference sequence). The CDR3 sequence is CASSLTGGATNEKLFF. The CDR3 DNA is TGTGCCAGCAGTCTGACAGGGGGCGCGACTAATGAAAAACTGTTTTTT.

This sequence joins TRBV5-1 and TRBJ1-2; 7 bases align to TRBD1. CDR1 is SGHRS and CDR2 is YFSETQ in the germline V gene. The CDR3 has 16 residues. J lost 2 bases, V lost 0 bases, and 7 bases had no gene match. As DNA, the CDR3 is TGCGCCAGCAGCTTGGAAACGGGACAGAAAAACTATGGCTACACCTTC. Its protein is CASSLETGQKNYGYTF.

V gene TRBV19 combines with J gene TRBJ1-2, with D tentatively TRBD1 (6 bases). The germline V gene has CDR1 LNHDA and CDR2 SQIVND (reference sequence). The CDR3 covers 16 residues. The ends were cut back, 6 bases at V and 5 bases at J, with 22 bases in the middle. In nucleotides, the CDR3 is TGTGCCAGTAGAGAAACAGGGAGCCGGGGTACATATGGCTACACCTTC. This sequence encodes CASRETGSRGTYGYTF.